The sequence of this T cell receptor beta chain was determined in a study of T cell responses to AZD1222 COVID-19 vaccine. The study's findings and limits: As reported, nearly half of all spike-specific TCRs target variant regions that are unmutated. The donor cohort was predominantly white British with a female majority, and clonal diversity may have been underestimated.

This CDR3 has 14 amino acids. Trimming at V came to 5 bases and at J to 9 bases, leaving 6 bases not matched to a gene. Germline V gene sequence: CDR1 MNHEY, CDR2 SVGAGI. Points on this clone: Its matching antigen is unknown.

Profiling relied on immunoSEQ multiplex PCR, and the TCRdb table lists in-frame clones only, not all of them. Of 130,000 or so clones listed, roughly 93% are singletons. This TCR derives from an adult in good health. The input for sequencing was peripheral blood, taken on day 0 of MenACWY control vaccination. The chain has TRBV6-5 and TRBJ1-6; 8 nucleotides line up with TRBD1. The CDR3 sequence: CASSTDRATSPLHF. The CDR3 nucleotides are TGTGCCAGCAGTACGGACAGGGCTACTTCACCCCTCCACTTT.